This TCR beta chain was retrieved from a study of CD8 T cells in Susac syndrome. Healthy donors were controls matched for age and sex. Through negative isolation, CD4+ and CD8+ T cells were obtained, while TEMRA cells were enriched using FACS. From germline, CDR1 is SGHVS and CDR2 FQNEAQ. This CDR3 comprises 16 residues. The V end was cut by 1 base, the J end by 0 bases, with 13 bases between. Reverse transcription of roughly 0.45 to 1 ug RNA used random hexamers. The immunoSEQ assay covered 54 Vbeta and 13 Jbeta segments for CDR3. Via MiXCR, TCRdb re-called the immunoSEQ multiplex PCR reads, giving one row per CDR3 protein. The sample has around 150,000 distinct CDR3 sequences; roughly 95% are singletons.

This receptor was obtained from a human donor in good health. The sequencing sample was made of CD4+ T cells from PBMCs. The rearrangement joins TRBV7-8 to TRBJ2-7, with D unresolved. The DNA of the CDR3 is TGTGCCAGCAGCTTAGAGGCCAGCCTTGGCTCCTACGAGCAGTACTTC. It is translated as CASSLEASLGSYEQYF.